This T cell receptor (beta chain) is drawn from a study of cytomegalovirus exposure and HLA in healthy donors. PCR employed 60 Vbeta and 13 Jbeta primers. Some clones are missing from TCRdb's copy, which holds only in-frame ones; the method was immunoSEQ multiplex PCR. The sample shows 200,000 to 300,000 clones, around four fifths of them seen only once. This clonotype was sampled from a middle-aged woman in good health and CMV-seropositive. Sequencing input: PBMCs.

CDR3 residues: CASIQTGALNTGELFF. The CDR3 nucleotides read TGTGCCAGCATCCAGACAGGGGCGCTGAACACCGGGGAGCTGTTTTTT. V gene TRBV7-9 combines with J gene TRBJ2-2; 8 bases line up with TRBD1. V trimming: 7 bases; J trimming: 1 base; junction bases outside the gene matches: 8. The germline V gene has CDR1 SEHNR and CDR2 FQNEAQ (reference sequence). CDR3 length: 16 residues.